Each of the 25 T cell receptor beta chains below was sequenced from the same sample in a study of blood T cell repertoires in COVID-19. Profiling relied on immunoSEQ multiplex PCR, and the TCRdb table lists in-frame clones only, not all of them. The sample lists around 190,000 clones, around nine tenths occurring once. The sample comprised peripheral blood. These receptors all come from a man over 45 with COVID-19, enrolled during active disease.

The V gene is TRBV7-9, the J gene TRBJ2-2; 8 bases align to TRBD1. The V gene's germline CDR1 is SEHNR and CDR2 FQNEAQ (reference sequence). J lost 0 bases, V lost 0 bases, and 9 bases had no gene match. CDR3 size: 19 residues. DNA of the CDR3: TGTGCCAGCAGCTTAGCCCCTACCCCGACAGGGGCGAACACCGGGGAGCTGTTTTTT. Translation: CASSLAPTPTGANTGELFF.

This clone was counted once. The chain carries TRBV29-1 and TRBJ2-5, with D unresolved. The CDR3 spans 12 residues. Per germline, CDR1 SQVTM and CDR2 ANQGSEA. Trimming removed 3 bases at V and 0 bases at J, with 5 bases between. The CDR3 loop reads CSVDTDQETQYF. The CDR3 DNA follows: TGCAGCGTTGATACAGACCAAGAGACCCAGTACTTC.

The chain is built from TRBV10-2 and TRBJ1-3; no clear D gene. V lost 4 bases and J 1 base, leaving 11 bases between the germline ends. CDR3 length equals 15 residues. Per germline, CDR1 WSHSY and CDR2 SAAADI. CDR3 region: CASSATTYSGNTIYF. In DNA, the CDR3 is TGCGCCAGCAGTGCGACGACATATTCTGGAAACACCATATATTTT.

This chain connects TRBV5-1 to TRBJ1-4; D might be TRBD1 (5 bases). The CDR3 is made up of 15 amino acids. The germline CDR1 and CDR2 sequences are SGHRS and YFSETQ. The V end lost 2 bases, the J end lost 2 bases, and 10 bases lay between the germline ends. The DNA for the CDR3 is TGCGCCAGCAGCTTAATGGGGCCCACTAATGAAAAACTGTTTTTT. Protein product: CASSLMGPTNEKLFF.

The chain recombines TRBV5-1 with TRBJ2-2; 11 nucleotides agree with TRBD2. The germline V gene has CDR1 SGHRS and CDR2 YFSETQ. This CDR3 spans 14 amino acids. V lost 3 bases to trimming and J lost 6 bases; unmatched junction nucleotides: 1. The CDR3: CASSWGLAAGELFF. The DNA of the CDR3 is TGCGCCAGCAGCTGGGGACTAGCGGCCGGGGAGCTGTTTTTT.

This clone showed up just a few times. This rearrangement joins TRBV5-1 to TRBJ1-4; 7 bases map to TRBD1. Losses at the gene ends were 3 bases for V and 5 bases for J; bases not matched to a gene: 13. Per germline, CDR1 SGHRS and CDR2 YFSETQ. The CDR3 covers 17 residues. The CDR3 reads CASSYLWQGDSNEKLFF. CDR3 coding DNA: TGCGCCAGCAGCTATCTCTGGCAGGGGGACTCCAATGAAAAACTGTTTTTT.

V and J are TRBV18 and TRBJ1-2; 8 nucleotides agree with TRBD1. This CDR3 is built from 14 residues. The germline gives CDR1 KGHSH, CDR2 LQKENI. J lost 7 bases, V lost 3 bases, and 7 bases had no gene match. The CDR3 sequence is CASSPDRVMSGYTF. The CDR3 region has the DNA TGTGCCAGCTCACCGGACAGGGTGATGTCTGGCTACACCTTC.

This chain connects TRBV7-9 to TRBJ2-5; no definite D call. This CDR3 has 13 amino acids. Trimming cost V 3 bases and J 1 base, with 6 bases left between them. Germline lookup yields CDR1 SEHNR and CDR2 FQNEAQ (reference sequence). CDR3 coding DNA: TGTGCCAGCAGCTTTGGCGGCCAAGAGACCCAGTACTTC. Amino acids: CASSFGGQETQYF.

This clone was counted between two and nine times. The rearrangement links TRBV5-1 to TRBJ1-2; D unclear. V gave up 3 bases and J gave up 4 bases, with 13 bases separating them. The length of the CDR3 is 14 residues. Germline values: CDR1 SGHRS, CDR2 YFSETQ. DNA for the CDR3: TGCGCCAGCAGCTCCCGAGAGGGAGGCTATGGCTACACCTTC. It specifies CASSSREGGYGYTF.

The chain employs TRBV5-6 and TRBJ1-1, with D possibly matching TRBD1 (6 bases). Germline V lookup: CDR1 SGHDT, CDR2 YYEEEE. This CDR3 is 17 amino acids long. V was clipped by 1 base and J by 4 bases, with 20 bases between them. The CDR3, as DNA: TGTGCCAGCAGCTTGAGGGTAGCCCAGGGGTGGACCACTGAAGCTTTCTTT. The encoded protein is CASSLRVAQGWTTEAFF.

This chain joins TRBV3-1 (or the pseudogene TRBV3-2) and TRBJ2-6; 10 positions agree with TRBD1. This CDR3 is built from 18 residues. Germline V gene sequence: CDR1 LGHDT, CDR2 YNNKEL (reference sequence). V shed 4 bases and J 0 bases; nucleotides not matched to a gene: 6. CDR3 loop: CASSRRDRGISGANVLTF. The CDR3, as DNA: TGTGCCAGCAGCCGTCGGGACAGGGGAATCTCTGGGGCCAACGTCCTGACTTTC.

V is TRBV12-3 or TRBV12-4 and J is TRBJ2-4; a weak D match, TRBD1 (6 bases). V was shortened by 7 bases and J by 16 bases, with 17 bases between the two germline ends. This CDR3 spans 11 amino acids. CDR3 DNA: TGTGCCAGCACAACGACAGGAGAGAAATACTTC. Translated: CASTTTGEKYF.

The CDR3 loop reads CASKPGQGSQPQHF. In DNA form, the CDR3 reads TGTGCCAGCAAACCGGGACAGGGCTCTCAGCCCCAGCATTTT. The gene calls are TRBV6-5 and TRBJ1-5; 9 bases line up with TRBD1. Germline CDR1 is MNHEY and CDR2 is SVGAGI. This CDR3 has 14 amino acids. With 7 bases clipped from V and 6 bases from J, the junction kept 7 bases outside the gene matches.

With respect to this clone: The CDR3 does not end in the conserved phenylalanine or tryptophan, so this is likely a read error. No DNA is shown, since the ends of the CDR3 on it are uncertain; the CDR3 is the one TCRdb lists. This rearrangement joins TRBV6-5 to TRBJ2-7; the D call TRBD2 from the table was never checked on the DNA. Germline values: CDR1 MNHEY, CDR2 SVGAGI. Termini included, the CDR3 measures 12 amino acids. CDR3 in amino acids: CASIGTSGRAAL.

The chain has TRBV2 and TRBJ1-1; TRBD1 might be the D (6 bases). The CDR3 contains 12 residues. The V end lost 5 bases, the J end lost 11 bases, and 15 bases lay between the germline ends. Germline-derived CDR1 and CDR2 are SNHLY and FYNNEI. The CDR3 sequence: CASSSTGSWAFF. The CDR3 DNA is TGTGCCAGCAGTTCGACAGGTTCTTGGGCTTTCTTT. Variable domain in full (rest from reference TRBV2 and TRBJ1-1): EPEVTQTPSHQVTQMGQEVILRCVPISNHLYFYWYRQILGQKVEFLVSFYNNEISEKSEIFDDQFSVERPDGSNFTLKIRSTKLEDSAMYFCASSSTGSWAFFGQGTRLTVV.

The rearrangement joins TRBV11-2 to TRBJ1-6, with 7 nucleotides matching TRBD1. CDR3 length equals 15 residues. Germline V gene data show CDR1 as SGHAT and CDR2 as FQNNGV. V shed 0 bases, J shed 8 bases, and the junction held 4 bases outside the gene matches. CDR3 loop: CASSLEGTDYSPLHF. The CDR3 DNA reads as TGTGCCAGCAGCTTAGAAGGGACAGATTATTCACCCCTCCACTTT.

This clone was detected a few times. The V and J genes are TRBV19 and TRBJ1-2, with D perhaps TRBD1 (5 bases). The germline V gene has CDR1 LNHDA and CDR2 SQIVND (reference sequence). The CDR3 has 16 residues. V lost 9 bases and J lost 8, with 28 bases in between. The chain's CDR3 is CASQRTGQGDLRGYTF. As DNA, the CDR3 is TGTGCCAGCCAAAGAACTGGGCAGGGCGACTTGAGAGGCTACACCTTC.

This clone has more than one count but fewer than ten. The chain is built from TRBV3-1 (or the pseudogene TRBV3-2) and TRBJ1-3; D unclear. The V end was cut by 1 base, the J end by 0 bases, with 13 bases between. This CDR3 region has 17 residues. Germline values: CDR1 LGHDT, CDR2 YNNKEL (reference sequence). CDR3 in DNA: TGTGCCAGCAGCCAAGCCCCAACTCTTACCTCTGGAAACACCATATATTTT. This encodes CASSQAPTLTSGNTIYF.

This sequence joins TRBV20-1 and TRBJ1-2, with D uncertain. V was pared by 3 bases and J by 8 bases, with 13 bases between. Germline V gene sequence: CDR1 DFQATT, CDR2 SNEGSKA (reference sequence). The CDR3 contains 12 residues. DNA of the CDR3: TGCAGTGCTAGTTTGTCCCCTCAGGGCTACACCTTC. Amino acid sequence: CSASLSPQGYTF.

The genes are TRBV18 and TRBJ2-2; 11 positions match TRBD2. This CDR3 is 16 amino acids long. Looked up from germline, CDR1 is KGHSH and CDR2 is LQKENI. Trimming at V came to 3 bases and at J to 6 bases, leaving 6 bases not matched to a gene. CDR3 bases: TGTGCCAGCTCACCCCTACTAGCGGGAGCCCCCGGGGAGCTGTTTTTT. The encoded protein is CASSPLLAGAPGELFF.

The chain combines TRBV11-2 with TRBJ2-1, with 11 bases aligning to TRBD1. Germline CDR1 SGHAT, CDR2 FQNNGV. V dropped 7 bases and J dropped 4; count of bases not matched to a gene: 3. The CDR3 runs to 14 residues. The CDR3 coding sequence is TGTGCCAGCAACGGACAGGGGGCATACAATGAGCAGTTCTTC. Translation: CASNGQGAYNEQFF.

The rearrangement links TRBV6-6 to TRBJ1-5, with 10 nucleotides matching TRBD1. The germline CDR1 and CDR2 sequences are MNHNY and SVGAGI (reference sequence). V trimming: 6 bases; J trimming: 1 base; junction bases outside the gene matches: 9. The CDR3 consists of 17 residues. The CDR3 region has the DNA TGTGCCAGCAGACGACCAGAGGACAGGGGGAGCAATCAGCCCCAGCATTTT. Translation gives CASRRPEDRGSNQPQHF.

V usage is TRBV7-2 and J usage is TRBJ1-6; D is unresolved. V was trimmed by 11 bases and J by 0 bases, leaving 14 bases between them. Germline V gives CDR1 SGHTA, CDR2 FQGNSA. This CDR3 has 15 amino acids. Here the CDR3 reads CASSPGSSYNSPLHF. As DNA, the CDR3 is TGTGCCTCCAGCCCCGGGTCCTCCTATAATTCACCCCTCCACTTT.

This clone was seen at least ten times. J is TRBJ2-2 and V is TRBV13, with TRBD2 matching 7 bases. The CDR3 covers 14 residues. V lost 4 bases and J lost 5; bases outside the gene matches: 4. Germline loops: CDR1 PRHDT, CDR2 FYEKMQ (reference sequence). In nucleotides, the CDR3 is TGTGCCAGCAGCTGGCGGGGGAGGACCGGGGAGCTGTTTTTT. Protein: CASSWRGRTGELFF.

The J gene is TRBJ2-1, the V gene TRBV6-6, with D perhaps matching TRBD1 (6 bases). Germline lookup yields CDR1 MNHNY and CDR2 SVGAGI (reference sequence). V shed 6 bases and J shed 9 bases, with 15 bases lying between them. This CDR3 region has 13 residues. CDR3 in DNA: TGTGCCAGCAGAAACAGGGTCGGGGCTGAGCAGTTCTTC. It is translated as CASRNRVGAEQFF.